This T cell receptor beta chain was sequenced in a study of T-cell reconstitution after alpha-beta-depleted transplantation in children. Overall study findings and caveats: After transplant, high TCRbeta diversity at day 60 in some patients arose from surviving recipient T cells and thymic progenitors. Fresh T-cell production supplied most of the T-cell counts and diversity seen one year after transplant.

This clonotype was counted a few times. No antigen is known for it. The authors prepared the TCRbeta library with unique molecular identifiers. In TCRdb, the PCR reads were re-called with MiXCR into one record per CDR3 protein. The sample has 750,000 to 950,000 distinct CDR3 sequences, 15% to 20% seen once; the top ten hold about 5%. Germline CDR1 is PRHDT and CDR2 is FYEKMQ (reference sequence). CDR3 length: 14 residues. Trimming pared 4 bases from V and 1 base from J, leaving 9 bases between. The clonotype comes from a male patient between 10 and 17 years old who had a stem cell transplant for acute lymphoblastic leukemia, so the T cells may come from the graft donor. Sample: PBMCs, mostly from graft donor cells, taken 360 days after TCRalphabeta/CD19-depleted stem cell transplant. The V and J genes are TRBV13 and TRBJ2-3; D is unresolved. The CDR3, as DNA: TGTGCCAGCAGCTCATTGCCGGGCACAGATACGCAGTATTTT. Encoded protein: CASSSLPGTDTQYF.